This paragraph covers one T cell receptor (beta chain) sequence. The record originates from a study of blood T cell repertoires in COVID-19. Germline loops: CDR1 SGHTA, CDR2 FQGTGA. The V gene end was trimmed by 10 bases and the J gene end by 4 bases; junction bases not matched to a gene: 7. The CDR3 extends over 13 amino acids. Assay: immunoSEQ multiplex PCR; the TCRdb copy retains only in-frame clones and omits some. This sample has 90,000 to 120,000 clones, with over 75% found just once. The origin of this receptor is a woman aged 55 to 70 with acute or convalescent COVID-19. This chain uses TRBV7-3 with TRBJ2-3; 8 nucleotides line up with TRBD2. Material: peripheral blood. The chain's CDR3 is CATSSGSADTQYF. The CDR3 DNA reads TGTGCCACCTCCAGCGGGAGTGCAGATACGCAGTATTTT.